This TCR beta chain was sequenced for a study of blood T cell repertoires in COVID-19. Study information: Samples of COVID-19 (acute and convalescent) were obtained from the United States, Italy and Spain. Sample material is recorded as cDNA or gDNA derived from T cells, B-cell-depleted T cells, or PBMCs.

TCRdb keeps only in-frame clones here, not all; method: immunoSEQ multiplex PCR. Altogether 150,000 to 200,000 clones are present, 87% being singletons, with the ten largest covering more than 1.5%. The germline gives CDR1 PRHDT, CDR2 FYEKMQ (reference sequence). The CDR3 is 17 residues long. V shed 5 bases and J 3 bases; nucleotides not matched to a gene: 15. The TCR originated in a woman in her forties or fifties with acute or convalescent COVID-19. Sequencing was performed on peripheral blood. The chain joins TRBV13 to TRBJ1-1; the match to TRBD1 covers 7 bases. In DNA form, the CDR3 reads TGTGCCAGCAGCCCTAGCTACAGGGGCAATTTGGACACTGAAGCTTTCTTT. It specifies CASSPSYRGNLDTEAFF.